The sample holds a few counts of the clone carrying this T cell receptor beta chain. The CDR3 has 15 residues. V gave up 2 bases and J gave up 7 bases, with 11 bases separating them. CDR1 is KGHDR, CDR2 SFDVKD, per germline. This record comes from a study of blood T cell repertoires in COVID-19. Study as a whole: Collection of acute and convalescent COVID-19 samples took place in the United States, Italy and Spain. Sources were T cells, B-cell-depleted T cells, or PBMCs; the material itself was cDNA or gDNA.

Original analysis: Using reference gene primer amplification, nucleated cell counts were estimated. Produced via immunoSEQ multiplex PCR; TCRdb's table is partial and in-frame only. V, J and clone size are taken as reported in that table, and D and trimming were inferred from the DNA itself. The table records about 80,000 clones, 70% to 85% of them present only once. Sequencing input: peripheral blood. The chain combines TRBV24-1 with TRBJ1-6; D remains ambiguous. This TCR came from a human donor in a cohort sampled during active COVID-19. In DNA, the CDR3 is TGTGCCACCAGTGATTACAACGAGAGGAATTCACCCCTCCACTTT. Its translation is CATSDYNERNSPLHF.